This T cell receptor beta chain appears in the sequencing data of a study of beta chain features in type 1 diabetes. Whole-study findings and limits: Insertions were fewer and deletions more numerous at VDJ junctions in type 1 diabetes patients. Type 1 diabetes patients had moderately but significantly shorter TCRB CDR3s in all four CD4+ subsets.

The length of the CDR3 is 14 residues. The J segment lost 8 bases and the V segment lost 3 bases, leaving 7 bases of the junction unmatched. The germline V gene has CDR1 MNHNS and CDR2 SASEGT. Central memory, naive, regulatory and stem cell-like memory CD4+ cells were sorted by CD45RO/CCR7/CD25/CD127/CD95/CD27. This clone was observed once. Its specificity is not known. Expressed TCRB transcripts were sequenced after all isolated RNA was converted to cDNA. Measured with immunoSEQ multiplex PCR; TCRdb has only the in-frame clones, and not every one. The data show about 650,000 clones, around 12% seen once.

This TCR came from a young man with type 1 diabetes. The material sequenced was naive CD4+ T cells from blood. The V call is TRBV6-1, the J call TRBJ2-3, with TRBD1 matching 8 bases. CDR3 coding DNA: TGTGCCAGCAGTGACGGACAGGGACGGGGTACGCAGTATTTT. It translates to CASSDGQGRGTQYF.